The clone carrying this TCR beta chain came up a few times. Antigen: not known. The CD8+CD4-CCR7+CD45RA+ phenotype defined the sorted naive CD8 T cells. V lost 4 bases to trimming and J lost 6 bases, with 21 bases between them. This CDR3 comprises 16 residues. The V gene's germline CDR1 is SGHDN and CDR2 FVKESK. Bulk TCR library preparation followed previously described methods with listed TCR primers. Using its own MiXCR run on the PCR reads, TCRdb lists one record per CDR3 protein. The table lists approximately 680,000 distinct CDR3 sequences, around 25% of them singletons, with about 0.73% in the top ten. The data stem from a study of molecular identifiers for immune sequencing clone quantification. Study results and limitations: Clones of above 20 RNA copies carried over 99% of effector molecules; in naive cells they carried under 1%.

This TCR was recovered from a human donor in good health. Some libraries in this study had Jurkat cell RNA spiked in. The chain employs TRBV14 and TRBJ1-2; TRBD1 is a possible D gene (6 bases). Sequencing was performed on naive CD8+ T cells from blood, with Jurkat cell RNA spiked in. Subset denoted: FACS-sorted CD8+CD4-CCR7+CD45RA+ naive T cells. The CDR3 protein is CASSPPTGITLNGYTF. CDR3 DNA: TGTGCCAGCAGCCCCCCCACAGGGATTACCCTCAATGGCTACACCTTC. Drawing the rest from reference TRBV14 and TRBJ1-2, the complete variable domain is EAGVTQFPSHSVIEKGQTVTLRCDPISGHDNLYWYRRVMGKEIKFLLHFVKESKQDESGMPNNRFLAERTGGTYSTLKVQPAELEDSGVYFCASSPPTGITLNGYTFGSGTRLTVV.